Given below is one T cell receptor beta chain in context. The antigen is undetermined. A sample-barcoded 5' primer and a J-beta primer mix were used in a second PCR of about 7 to 11 cycles. There were at least 2.5 million CDR3-containing paired-end reads obtained from each sample. TCRdb ran MiXCR on the 5' RACE reads and lists one entry per CDR3 protein. The data hold roughly 1,800,000 distinct CDR3 sequences, with about 50% observed a single time. Germline CDR1 reads DFQATT; CDR2 reads SNEGSKA (reference sequence). V was shortened by 6 bases and J by 4 bases, with 21 bases between the two germline ends. The CDR3 spans 16 residues. These data belong to a study of blood T cells in healthy people across ages. Regarding the study as a whole: Naive T cell percentage strongly correlated with TCR beta diversity.

This clonotype was sampled from a woman in her thirties or forties in good health. Specimen: blood. The V call is TRBV20-1, the J call TRBJ1-4; no definite D call. CDR3: CSALGSGRLINEKLFF. CDR3 DNA: TGCAGTGCACTAGGATCTGGTCGTCTAATTAATGAAAAACTGTTTTTT.